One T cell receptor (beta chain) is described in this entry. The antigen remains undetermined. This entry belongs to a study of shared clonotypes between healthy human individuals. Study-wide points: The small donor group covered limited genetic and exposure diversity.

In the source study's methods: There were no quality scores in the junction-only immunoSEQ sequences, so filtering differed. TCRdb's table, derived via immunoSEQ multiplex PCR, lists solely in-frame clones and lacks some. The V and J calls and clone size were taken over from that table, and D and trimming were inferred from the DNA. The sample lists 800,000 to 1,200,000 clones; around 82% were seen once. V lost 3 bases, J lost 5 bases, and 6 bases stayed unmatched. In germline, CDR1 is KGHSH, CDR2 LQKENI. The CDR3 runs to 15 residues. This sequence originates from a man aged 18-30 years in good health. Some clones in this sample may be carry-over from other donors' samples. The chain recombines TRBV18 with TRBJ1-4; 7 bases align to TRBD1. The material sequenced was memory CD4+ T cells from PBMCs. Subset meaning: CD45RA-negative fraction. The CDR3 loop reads CASSPSTGRNEKLFF. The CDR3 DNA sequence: TGTGCCAGCTCACCCTCGACAGGGAGAAATGAAAAACTGTTTTTT.